This TCR beta chain emerged from a study of blood T cell repertoires in COVID-19. In the study overall: Italy, Spain and the United States were the sources of the convalescent and acute COVID-19 samples. Sample material is recorded as cDNA or gDNA derived from T cells, B-cell-depleted T cells, or PBMCs.

Here immunoSEQ multiplex PCR was the method, and the copy in TCRdb shows in-frame clones only, minus some. The repertoire has around 120,000 clones, 78% of them found once; the top ten carry approximately 2.4%. This clone appeared a single time. Germline values: CDR1 SGHTA, CDR2 FQGNSA. The CDR3 runs to 14 residues. V dropped 5 bases and J dropped 5; count of bases not matched to a gene: 8. This receptor was identified in a man between 65 and 85 years old with acute or convalescent COVID-19. The rearrangement uses TRBV7-2 and TRBJ1-1; 7 bases agree with TRBD1. Sequencing was performed on peripheral blood. CDR3 amino acids: CASSPLRQGTEAFF. The CDR3 DNA follows: TGTGCCAGCAGCCCACTACGACAGGGAACTGAAGCTTTCTTT.